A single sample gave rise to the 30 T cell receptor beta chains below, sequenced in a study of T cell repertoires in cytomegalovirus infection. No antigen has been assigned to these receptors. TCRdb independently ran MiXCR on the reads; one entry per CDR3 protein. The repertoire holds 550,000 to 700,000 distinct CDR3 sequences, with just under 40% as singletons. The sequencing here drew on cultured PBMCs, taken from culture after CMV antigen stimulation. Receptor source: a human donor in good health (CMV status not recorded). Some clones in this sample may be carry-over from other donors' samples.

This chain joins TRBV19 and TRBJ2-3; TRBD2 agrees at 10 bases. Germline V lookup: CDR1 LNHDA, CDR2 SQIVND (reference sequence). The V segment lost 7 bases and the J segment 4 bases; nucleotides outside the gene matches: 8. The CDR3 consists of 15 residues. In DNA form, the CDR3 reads TGTGCCAGTAAGGCGGAGCGGGGGGGCGCAGATACGCAGTATTTT. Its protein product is CASKAERGGADTQYF.

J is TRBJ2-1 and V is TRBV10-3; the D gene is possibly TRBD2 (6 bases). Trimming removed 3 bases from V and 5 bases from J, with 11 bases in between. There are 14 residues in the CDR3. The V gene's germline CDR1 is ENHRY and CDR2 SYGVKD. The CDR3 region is CAISDTSSDNEQFF. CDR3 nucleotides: TGTGCCATCAGTGATACTAGCTCGGACAATGAGCAGTTCTTC.

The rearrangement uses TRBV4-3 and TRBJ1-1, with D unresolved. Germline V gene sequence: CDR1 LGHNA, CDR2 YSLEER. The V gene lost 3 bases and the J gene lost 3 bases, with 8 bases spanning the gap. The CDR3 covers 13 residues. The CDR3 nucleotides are TGCGCCAGCAGCCAGGACCGGGACACTGAAGCTTTCTTT. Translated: CASSQDRDTEAFF.

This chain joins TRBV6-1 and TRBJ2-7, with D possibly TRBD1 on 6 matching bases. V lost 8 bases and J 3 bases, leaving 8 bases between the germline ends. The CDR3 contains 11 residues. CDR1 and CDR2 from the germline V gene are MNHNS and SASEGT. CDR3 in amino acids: CASAQGYEQYF. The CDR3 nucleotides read TGTGCCAGCGCACAGGGCTACGAGCAGTACTTC.

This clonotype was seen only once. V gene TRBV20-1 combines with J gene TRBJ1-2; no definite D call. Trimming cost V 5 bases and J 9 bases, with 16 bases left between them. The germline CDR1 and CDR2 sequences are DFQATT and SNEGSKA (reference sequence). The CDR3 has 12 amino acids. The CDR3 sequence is CSAAKAVLSYTF. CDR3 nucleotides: TGCAGTGCTGCAAAGGCGGTCCTGAGCTACACCTTC.

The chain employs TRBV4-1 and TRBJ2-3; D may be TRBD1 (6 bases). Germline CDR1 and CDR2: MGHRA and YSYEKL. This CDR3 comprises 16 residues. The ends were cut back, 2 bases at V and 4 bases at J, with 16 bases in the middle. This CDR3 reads CASSQFTGTGSDTQYF. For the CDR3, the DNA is TGCGCCAGCAGCCAATTCACAGGGACGGGGTCAGATACGCAGTATTTT.

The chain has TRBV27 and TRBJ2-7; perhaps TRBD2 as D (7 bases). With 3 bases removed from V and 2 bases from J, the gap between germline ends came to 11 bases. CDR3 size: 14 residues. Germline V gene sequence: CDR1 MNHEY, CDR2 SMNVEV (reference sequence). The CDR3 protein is CASSFYGGPYEQYF. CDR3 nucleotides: TGTGCCAGCAGTTTTTACGGGGGGCCCTACGAGCAGTACTTC.

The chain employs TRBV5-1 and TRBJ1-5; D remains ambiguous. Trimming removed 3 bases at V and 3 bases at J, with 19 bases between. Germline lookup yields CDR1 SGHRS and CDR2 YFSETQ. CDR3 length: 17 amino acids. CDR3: CASSSPRVGKVNQPQHF. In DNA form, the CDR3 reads TGCGCCAGCAGCTCCCCTCGGGTAGGAAAAGTCAATCAGCCCCAGCATTTT.

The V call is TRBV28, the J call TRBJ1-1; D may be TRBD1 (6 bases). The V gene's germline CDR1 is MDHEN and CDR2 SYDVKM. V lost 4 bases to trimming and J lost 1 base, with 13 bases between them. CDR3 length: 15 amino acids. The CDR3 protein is CASSSNGQQNTEAFF. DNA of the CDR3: TGTGCCAGCAGTTCTAACGGACAGCAGAACACTGAAGCTTTCTTT.

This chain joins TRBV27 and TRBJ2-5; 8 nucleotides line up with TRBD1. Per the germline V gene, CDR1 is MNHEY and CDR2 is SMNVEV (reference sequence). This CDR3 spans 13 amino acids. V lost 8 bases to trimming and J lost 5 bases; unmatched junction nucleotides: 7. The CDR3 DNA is TGTGCCAGCCGTACAGGGGGAGCGGAGACCCAGTACTTC. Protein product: CASRTGGAETQYF.

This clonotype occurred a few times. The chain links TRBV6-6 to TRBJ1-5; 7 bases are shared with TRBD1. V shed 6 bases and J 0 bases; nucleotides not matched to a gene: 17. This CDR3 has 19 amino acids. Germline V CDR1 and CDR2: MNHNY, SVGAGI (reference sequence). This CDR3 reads CASSADRADTYYSNQPQHF. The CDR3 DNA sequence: TGTGCCAGCAGCGCCGACAGGGCCGATACTTACTATAGCAATCAGCCCCAGCATTTT.

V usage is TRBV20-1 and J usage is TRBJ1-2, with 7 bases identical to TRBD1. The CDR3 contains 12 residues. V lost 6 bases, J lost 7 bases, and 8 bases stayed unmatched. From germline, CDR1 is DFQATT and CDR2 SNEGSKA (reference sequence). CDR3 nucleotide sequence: TGCAGTGCCGATAGACAGGGTGGTGGCTACACCTTC. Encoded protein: CSADRQGGGYTF.

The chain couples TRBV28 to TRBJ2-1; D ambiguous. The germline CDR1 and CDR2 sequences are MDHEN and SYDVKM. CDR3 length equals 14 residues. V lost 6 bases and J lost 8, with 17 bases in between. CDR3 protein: CASSPPDGWDEQFF. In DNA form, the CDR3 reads TGTGCCAGCAGCCCACCAGACGGGTGGGATGAGCAGTTCTTC.

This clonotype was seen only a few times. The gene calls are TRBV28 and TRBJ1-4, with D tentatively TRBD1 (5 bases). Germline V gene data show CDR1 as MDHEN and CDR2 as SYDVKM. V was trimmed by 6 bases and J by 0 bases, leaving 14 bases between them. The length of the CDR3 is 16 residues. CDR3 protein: CASSRLGTATNEKLFF. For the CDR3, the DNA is TGTGCCAGCAGCCGTCTTGGGACGGCAACTAATGAAAAACTGTTTTTT.

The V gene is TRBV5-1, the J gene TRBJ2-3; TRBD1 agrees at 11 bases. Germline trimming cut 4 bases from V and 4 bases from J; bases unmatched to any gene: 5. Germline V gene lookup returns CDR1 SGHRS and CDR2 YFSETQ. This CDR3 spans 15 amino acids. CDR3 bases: TGCGCCAGCAGCCCCGGGACAGGGGGTCCAGATACGCAGTATTTT. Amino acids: CASSPGTGGPDTQYF.

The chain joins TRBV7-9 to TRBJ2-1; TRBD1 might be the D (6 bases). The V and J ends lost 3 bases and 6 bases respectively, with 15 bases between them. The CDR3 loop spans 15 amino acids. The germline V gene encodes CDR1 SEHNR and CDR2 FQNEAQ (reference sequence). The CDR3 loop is CASSFSARGGNEQFF. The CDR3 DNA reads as TGTGCCAGCAGCTTTTCGGCCAGGGGCGGCAATGAGCAGTTCTTC.

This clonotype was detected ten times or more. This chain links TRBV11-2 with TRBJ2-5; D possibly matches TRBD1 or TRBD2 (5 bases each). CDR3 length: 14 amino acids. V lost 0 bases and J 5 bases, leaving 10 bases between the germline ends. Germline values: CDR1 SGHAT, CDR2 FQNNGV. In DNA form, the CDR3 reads TGTGCCAGCAGCTTAGATGGGTGGGGGGAGACCCAGTACTTC. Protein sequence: CASSLDGWGETQYF.

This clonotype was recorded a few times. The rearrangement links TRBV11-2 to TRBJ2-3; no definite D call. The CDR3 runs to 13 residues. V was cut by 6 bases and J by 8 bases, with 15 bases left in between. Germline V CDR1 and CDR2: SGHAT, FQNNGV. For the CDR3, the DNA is TGTGCCAGCAGTCGTTCGACCCCGGGTACGCAGTATTTT. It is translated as CASSRSTPGTQYF.

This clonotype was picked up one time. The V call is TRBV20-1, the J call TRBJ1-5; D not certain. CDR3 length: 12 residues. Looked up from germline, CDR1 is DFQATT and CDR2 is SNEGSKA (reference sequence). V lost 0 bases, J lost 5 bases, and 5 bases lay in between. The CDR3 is CSAREGYQPQHF. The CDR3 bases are TGCAGTGCTAGAGAGGGATATCAGCCCCAGCATTTT.

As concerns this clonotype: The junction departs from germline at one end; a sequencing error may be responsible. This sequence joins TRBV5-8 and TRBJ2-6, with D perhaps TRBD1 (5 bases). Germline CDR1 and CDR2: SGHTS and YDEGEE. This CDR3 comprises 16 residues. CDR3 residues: CASSRIGFAGADVLTF. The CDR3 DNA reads TGTGCCAGCAGCCGCATAGGATTTGCTGGGGCCGACGTCCTGACTTTC. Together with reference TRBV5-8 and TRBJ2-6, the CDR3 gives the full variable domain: EAGVTQSPTHLIKTRGQQATLRCSPISGHTSVYWYQQALGLGLQFLLWYDEGEERNRGNFPPRFSGRQFPNYSSELNVNALELEDSALYLCASSRIGFAGADVLTFGAGSRLTVL.

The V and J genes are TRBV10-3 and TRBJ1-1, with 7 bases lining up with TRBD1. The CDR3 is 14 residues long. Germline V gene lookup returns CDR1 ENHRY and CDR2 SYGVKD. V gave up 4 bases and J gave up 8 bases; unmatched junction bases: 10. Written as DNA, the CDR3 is TGTGCCATCAGTGCTGACAGGGACCTCCAGGAAGCTTTCTTT. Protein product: CAISADRDLQEAFF.

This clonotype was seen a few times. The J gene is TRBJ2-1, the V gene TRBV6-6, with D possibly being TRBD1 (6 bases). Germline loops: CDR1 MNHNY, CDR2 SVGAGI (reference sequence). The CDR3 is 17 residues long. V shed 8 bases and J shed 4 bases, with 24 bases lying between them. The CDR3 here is CASWGRTYPPYYNEQFF. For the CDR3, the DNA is TGTGCCAGCTGGGGGCGTACCTACCCCCCATATTACAATGAGCAGTTCTTC.

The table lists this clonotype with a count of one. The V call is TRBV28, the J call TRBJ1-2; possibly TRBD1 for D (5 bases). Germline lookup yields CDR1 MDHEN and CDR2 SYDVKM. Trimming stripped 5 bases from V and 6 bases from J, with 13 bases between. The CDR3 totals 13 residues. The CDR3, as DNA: TGTGCCAGCAGTCAAAGGGGTGGGAATGGCTACACCTTC. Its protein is CASSQRGGNGYTF.

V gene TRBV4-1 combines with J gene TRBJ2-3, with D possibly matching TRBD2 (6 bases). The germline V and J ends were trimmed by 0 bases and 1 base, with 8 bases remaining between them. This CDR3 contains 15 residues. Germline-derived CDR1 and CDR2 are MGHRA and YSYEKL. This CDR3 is CASSQDGGGTDTQYF. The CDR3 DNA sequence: TGCGCCAGCAGCCAAGACGGAGGGGGCACAGATACGCAGTATTTT.

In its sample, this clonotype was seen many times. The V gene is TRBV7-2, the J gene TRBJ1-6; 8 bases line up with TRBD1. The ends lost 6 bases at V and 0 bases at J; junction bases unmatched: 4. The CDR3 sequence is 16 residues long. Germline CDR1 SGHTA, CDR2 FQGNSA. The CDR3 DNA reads TGTGCCAGCAGACACAGGGGGAGCTCCTATAATTCACCCCTCCACTTT. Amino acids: CASRHRGSSYNSPLHF.

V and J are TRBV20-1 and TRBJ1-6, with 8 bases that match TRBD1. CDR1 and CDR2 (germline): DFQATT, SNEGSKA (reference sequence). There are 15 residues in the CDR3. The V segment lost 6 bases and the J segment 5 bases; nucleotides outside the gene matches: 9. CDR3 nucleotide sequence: TGCAGTGCCCGAATTCCGGGACAGGATAATTCACCCCTCCACTTT. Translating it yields CSARIPGQDNSPLHF.

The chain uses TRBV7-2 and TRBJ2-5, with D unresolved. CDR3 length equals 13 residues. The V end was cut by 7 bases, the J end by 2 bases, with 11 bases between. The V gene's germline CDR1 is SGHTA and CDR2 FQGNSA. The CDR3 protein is CASMRSSQETQYF. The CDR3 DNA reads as TGTGCCAGCATGCGGTCCAGTCAAGAGACCCAGTACTTC.

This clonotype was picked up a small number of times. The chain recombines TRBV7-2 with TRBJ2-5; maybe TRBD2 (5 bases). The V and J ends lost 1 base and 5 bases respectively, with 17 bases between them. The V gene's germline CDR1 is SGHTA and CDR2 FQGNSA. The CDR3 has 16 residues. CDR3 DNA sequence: TGTGCCAGCAGCTTAGGACGTATGAGGGTTCGGGAGACCCAGTACTTC. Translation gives CASSLGRMRVRETQYF.

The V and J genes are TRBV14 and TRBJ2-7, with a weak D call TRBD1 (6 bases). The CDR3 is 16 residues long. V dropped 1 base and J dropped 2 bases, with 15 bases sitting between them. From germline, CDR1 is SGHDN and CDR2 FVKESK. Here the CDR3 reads CASSQVAGTPTYEQYF. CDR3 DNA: TGTGCCAGCAGCCAAGTCGCCGGGACACCCACCTACGAGCAGTACTTC.

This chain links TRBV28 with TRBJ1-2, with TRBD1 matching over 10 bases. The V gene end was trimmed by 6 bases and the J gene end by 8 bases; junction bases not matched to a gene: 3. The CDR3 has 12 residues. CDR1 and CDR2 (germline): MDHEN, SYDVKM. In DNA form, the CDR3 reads TGTGCCAGCAGGAGGACAGGGGGAGGCTACACCTTC. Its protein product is CASRRTGGGYTF.